A single sample gave rise to the 28 T cell receptor beta chains below, sequenced in a study of T cells after yellow fever vaccination. From the 5' RACE reads, TCRdb called clonotypes with MiXCR, one entry per CDR3 protein. The sample records 400,000 or so distinct CDR3 sequences, roughly 12% being singletons. The sequences come from PBMCs, collected on the day of the first yellow fever vaccination. These receptors were taken from a man in his late teens or twenties who received the YFV17D yellow fever vaccine.

This clonotype has just a few counts. The rearrangement uses TRBV4-3 and TRBJ2-5; D is perhaps TRBD1 or TRBD2 (5 bases each). Trimming removed 0 bases from V and 1 base from J, with 12 bases in between. CDR1 is LGHNA and CDR2 is YSLEER in the germline V gene. The CDR3 consists of 16 residues. The CDR3 protein is CASSQDYTGTQETQYF. CDR3 DNA sequence: TGCGCCAGCAGCCAAGATTATACGGGGACCCAAGAGACCCAGTACTTC.

This clonotype was seen a handful of times. The rearrangement joins TRBV6-1 to TRBJ2-5; 13 bases line up with TRBD2. This CDR3 is built from 15 residues. Germline trimming cut 10 bases from V and 1 base from J; bases unmatched to any gene: 6. Looked up from germline, CDR1 is MNHNS and CDR2 is SASEGT. In DNA, the CDR3 is TGTGCCACTAGGGGGACTAGCGGGGTCCAAGAGACCCAGTACTTC. Protein: CATRGTSGVQETQYF.

In this sample, this clonotype turned up a few times. V and J are TRBV18 and TRBJ2-5; tentatively, D is TRBD1 or TRBD2 (5 bases each). The CDR3 is 15 residues long. Trimming cost V 5 bases and J 1 base, with 14 bases left between them. Per germline, CDR1 KGHSH and CDR2 LQKENI. The CDR3 bases are TGTGCCAGCTCAGGGGACCTGACGTCCCAAGAGACCCAGTACTTC. This encodes CASSGDLTSQETQYF.

This clonotype appeared many times. The V and J genes are TRBV28 and TRBJ1-5; a possible D gene is TRBD1 (5 bases). The CDR3 has 14 amino acids. In germline, CDR1 is MDHEN, CDR2 SYDVKM. V was trimmed by 9 bases and J by 6 bases, leaving 18 bases between them. CDR3 in amino acids: CASIVGGYRQPQHF. The DNA for the CDR3 is TGTGCCAGTATCGTGGGGGGGTATCGTCAGCCCCAGCATTTT.

The sample holds many counts of this clonotype. V usage is TRBV6-1 and J usage is TRBJ2-2; D call uncertain. Germline V gene sequence: CDR1 MNHNS, CDR2 SASEGT. The CDR3 spans 15 residues. V lost 4 bases and J 5 bases, leaving 14 bases between the germline ends. DNA for the CDR3: TGTGCCAGCAGTGTGAGACAAGGAGCGACCGGGGAGCTGTTTTTT. It encodes CASSVRQGATGELFF.

This clonotype was seen a handful of times. V usage is TRBV6-2 or TRBV6-3 and J usage is TRBJ2-7, with D possibly TRBD1 on 6 matching bases. Trimming left V 7 bases short and J 0 bases short, with 10 bases between. CDR1 and CDR2 from the germline V gene are MNHEY and SVGEGT. This CDR3 has 13 residues. CDR3: CASKTGSSYEQYF. CDR3 bases: TGTGCCAGCAAGACAGGTTCCTCCTACGAGCAGTACTTC.

The chain is built from TRBV6-2 or TRBV6-3 and TRBJ2-7; 7 positions agree with TRBD1. V lost 4 bases to trimming and J lost 3 bases; unmatched junction nucleotides: 6. The CDR3 extends over 14 amino acids. Germline V CDR1 and CDR2: MNHEY, SVGEGT. The CDR3 here is CASSWAPGGYEQYF. The DNA for the CDR3 is TGTGCCAGCAGTTGGGCCCCAGGGGGCTACGAGCAGTACTTC.

This clonotype came up a few times. The chain employs TRBV5-1 and TRBJ1-1, with D tentatively TRBD1 (6 bases). CDR1 is SGHRS, CDR2 YFSETQ, per germline. Between the trimmed V and J ends, which lost 0 bases and 4 bases, there was a span of 10 bases. The CDR3 runs 14 residues. This CDR3 reads CASSLEPGVTEAFF. In DNA form, the CDR3 reads TGCGCCAGCAGCTTGGAGCCAGGGGTCACTGAAGCTTTCTTT.

This clonotype has just a few counts. V is TRBV12-3 or TRBV12-4 and J is TRBJ2-1; a possible D gene is TRBD2 (6 bases). The length of the CDR3 is 15 residues. V lost 3 bases, J lost 9 bases, and 18 bases lay in between. The CDR3 DNA reads as TGTGCCAGCAGTTTCCTTCTGGGGGGTAGCAGTGAGCAGTTCTTC. Amino acid sequence: CASSFLLGGSSEQFF.

The V call is TRBV4-1, the J call TRBJ2-7, with a tentative D call TRBD2 (6 bases). The CDR3 spans 17 residues. CDR1 and CDR2 from the germline V gene are MGHRA and YSYEKL. Trimming removed 3 bases at V and 2 bases at J, with 20 bases between. The CDR3 nucleotides read TGCGCCAGCAGCCAGATGCAACTCCGGGACTTAACCTACGAGCAGTACTTC. Residues: CASSQMQLRDLTYEQYF.

This clonotype was seen only a few times. The gene calls are TRBV6-4 and TRBJ2-3; D may be TRBD2 (6 bases). Germline CDR1 reads MRHNA; CDR2 reads SNTAGT. The CDR3 is made up of 15 amino acids. V shed 3 bases and J shed 3 bases, with 13 bases lying between them. The CDR3, as DNA: TGTGCCAGCAGTGATACTCCAGGGAGGACAGATACGCAGTATTTT. It specifies CASSDTPGRTDTQYF.

This sequence joins TRBV20-1 and TRBJ2-4; D perhaps matches TRBD2 (5 bases). V lost 4 bases, J lost 0 bases, and 10 bases lay in between. CDR1 and CDR2 from the germline V gene are DFQATT and SNEGSKA (reference sequence). This CDR3 spans 14 amino acids. The CDR3 region has the DNA TGCAGTGCTATGAGCGGTCTAGCCAAAAACATTCAGTACTTC. Residues: CSAMSGLAKNIQYF.

This clonotype was found a few times. The chain carries TRBV19 and TRBJ2-7, with a possible D match to TRBD1 (5 bases). The CDR3 runs to 12 residues. V was clipped by 4 bases and J by 6 bases, with 10 bases between them. Germline V CDR1 and CDR2: LNHDA, SQIVND (reference sequence). The CDR3: CASSTTGVEQYF. In DNA form, the CDR3 reads TGTGCCAGTAGTACCACAGGCGTCGAGCAGTACTTC.

The chain joins TRBV6-2 or TRBV6-3 to TRBJ2-3; D may be TRBD1 (5 bases). CDR3 length: 13 amino acids. Germline values: CDR1 MNHEY, CDR2 SVGEGT. Trimming shortened V by 4 bases and J by 6 bases, and 11 bases separated the two germline ends. The CDR3 loop is CASSFIRADTQYF. In DNA form, the CDR3 reads TGTGCCAGCAGTTTCATCAGGGCTGATACGCAGTATTTT.

This clonotype was recorded at least ten times. The gene calls are TRBV29-1 and TRBJ2-2; tentatively, D is TRBD2 (6 bases). Germline lookup yields CDR1 SQVTM and CDR2 ANQGSEA. Trimming stripped 3 bases from V and 6 bases from J, with 17 bases between. CDR3 length equals 15 residues. CDR3 loop: CSVDWGLAAAGELFF. Written as DNA, the CDR3 is TGCAGCGTTGATTGGGGCTTAGCGGCGGCCGGGGAGCTGTTTTTT.

This chain joins TRBV12-3 or TRBV12-4 and TRBJ1-2; no definite D call. The CDR3 runs 14 residues. V was shortened by 3 bases and J by 4 bases, with 12 bases between the two germline ends. The CDR3 loop reads CASSFSQSGYGYTF. CDR3 DNA sequence: TGTGCCAGCAGTTTTTCGCAGTCGGGCTATGGCTACACCTTC.

This clonotype was seen more than once but under ten times. The V call is TRBV29-1, the J call TRBJ2-3, with a tentative D call TRBD1 (6 bases). Trimming stripped 4 bases from V and 4 bases from J, with 12 bases between. The CDR3 length is 13 residues. Germline V CDR1 and CDR2: SQVTM, ANQGSEA. Here the CDR3 reads CSVAEKGADTQYF. DNA for the CDR3: TGCAGCGTTGCGGAAAAGGGGGCAGATACGCAGTATTTT.

This clonotype was recorded at least ten times. The CDR3 reads CASSQERGNYGYTF. CDR3 in DNA: TGCGCCAGCAGCCAAGAAAGGGGGAACTATGGCTACACCTTC. This chain connects TRBV4-1 to TRBJ1-2; D possibly corresponds to TRBD1 (6 bases). The CDR3 length is 14 residues. Trimming cost V 0 bases and J 2 bases, with 7 bases left between them. Per germline, CDR1 MGHRA and CDR2 YSYEKL.

The sample holds a few counts of this clonotype. The gene calls are TRBV5-6 and TRBJ2-5; D may be TRBD2 (5 bases). V lost 0 bases, J lost 7 bases, and 10 bases lay in between. The CDR3 has 13 residues. Germline loops: CDR1 SGHDT, CDR2 YYEEEE. In DNA form, the CDR3 reads TGTGCCAGCAGCTTGGGGAGGCCGGGGACCCAGTACTTC. This gives the protein CASSLGRPGTQYF. The whole variable domain, remainder taken from reference TRBV5-6 and TRBJ2-5, is DAGVTQSPTHLIKTRGQQVTLRCSPKSGHDTVSWYQQALGQGPQFIFQYYEEEERQRGNFPDRFSGHQFPNYSSELNVNALLLGDSALYLCASSLGRPGTQYFGPGTRLLVL.

This clonotype was observed a handful of times. This chain uses TRBV30 with TRBJ2-1; D call uncertain. There are 12 residues in the CDR3. Germline CDR1 GTSNPN, CDR2 SVGIG (reference sequence). Trimming pared 0 bases from V and 13 bases from J, leaving 13 bases between. In DNA form, the CDR3 reads TGTGCCTGGAGTGTACCGTCTCACTTACAGTTCTTC. Its translation: CAWSVPSHLQFF.

The V gene is TRBV7-2, the J gene TRBJ2-1; D remains ambiguous. Germline V gene lookup returns CDR1 SGHTA and CDR2 FQGNSA. V gave up 5 bases and J gave up 10 bases, with 12 bases separating them. There are 12 residues in the CDR3. Here the CDR3 reads CASSLGWSEQFF. The CDR3, as DNA: TGTGCCAGCAGCCTAGGGTGGAGCGAGCAGTTCTTC. Full variable domain (rest looked up from reference TRBV7-2 and TRBJ2-1): GAGVSQSPSNKVTEKGKDVELRCDPISGHTALYWYRQSLGQGLEFLIYFQGNSAPDKSGLPSDRFSAERTGGSVSTLTIQRTQQEDSAVYLCASSLGWSEQFFGPGTRLTVL.

This clonotype was seen many times. The rearrangement uses TRBV6-1 and TRBJ2-5; D gene unclear. The CDR3 has 14 residues. The V and J ends lost 4 bases and 1 base respectively, with 10 bases between them. CDR1 and CDR2 (germline): MNHNS, SASEGT. The DNA for the CDR3 is TGTGCCAGCAGTGGGACGCTGACCCAAGAGACCCAGTACTTC. Protein sequence: CASSGTLTQETQYF.

This sequence joins TRBV4-1 and TRBJ2-5, with TRBD1 identical over 7 bases. The J segment lost 4 bases and the V segment lost 1 base, leaving 12 bases of the junction unmatched. The CDR3 covers 17 residues. Germline CDR1 and CDR2: MGHRA and YSYEKL. DNA of the CDR3: TGCGCCAGCAGCCAAGCTGATACAGGGGCCGGACGAGAGACCCAGTACTTC. This sequence encodes CASSQADTGAGRETQYF.

The chain is built from TRBV4-1 and TRBJ2-1; 8 bases fit TRBD2. The CDR3 has 11 amino acids. The V gene's germline CDR1 is MGHRA and CDR2 YSYEKL. V lost 2 bases, J lost 16 bases, and 4 bases stayed unmatched. The CDR3 is CASSQPGLVFF. The CDR3 coding sequence is TGCGCCAGCAGCCAACCGGGACTAGTATTCTTC.

This clonotype has more than one count but fewer than ten. The chain couples TRBV20-1 to TRBJ2-1, with TRBD2 matching over 8 bases. Germline CDR1 DFQATT, CDR2 SNEGSKA (reference sequence). Trimming removed 0 bases from V and 3 bases from J; junction bases left unmatched: 10. The length of the CDR3 is 17 residues. The CDR3 DNA follows: TGCAGTGCTAGAGATCGGTCGGGAGCGGGGGTCTACAATGAGCAGTTCTTC. It translates to CSARDRSGAGVYNEQFF.

This clonotype has just a few counts. The rearrangement joins TRBV9 to TRBJ2-7, with D perhaps TRBD1 (6 bases). Germline values: CDR1 SGDLS, CDR2 YYNGEE. V lost 4 bases and J lost 6, with 17 bases in between. The CDR3 is 14 residues long. The CDR3 sequence: CASSSRTGTTEQYF. The CDR3 nucleotides read TGTGCCAGCAGCTCACGAACCGGGACAACCGAGCAGTACTTC.

This clonotype has more than one count but fewer than ten. The rearrangement joins TRBV7-6 to TRBJ2-3; a weak D match, TRBD1 (5 bases). V was pared by 3 bases and J by 2 bases, with 12 bases between. From germline, CDR1 is SGHVS and CDR2 FNYEAQ. The CDR3 is made up of 15 amino acids. The CDR3 nucleotides are TGTGCCAGCAGCTTCCGACCGACAGCCACAGATACGCAGTATTTT. Amino acids: CASSFRPTATDTQYF.

This clonotype was counted only a few times. The genes are TRBV5-5 and TRBJ2-3; D is perhaps TRBD1 or TRBD2 (5 bases each). This CDR3 spans 15 amino acids. Trimming shortened V by 3 bases and J by 4 bases, and 15 bases separated the two germline ends. Germline CDR1 SGHKS, CDR2 YYEKEE (reference sequence). The CDR3: CASSWAGFGADTQYF. The CDR3 DNA is TGTGCCAGCAGCTGGGCAGGGTTCGGGGCAGATACGCAGTATTTT.